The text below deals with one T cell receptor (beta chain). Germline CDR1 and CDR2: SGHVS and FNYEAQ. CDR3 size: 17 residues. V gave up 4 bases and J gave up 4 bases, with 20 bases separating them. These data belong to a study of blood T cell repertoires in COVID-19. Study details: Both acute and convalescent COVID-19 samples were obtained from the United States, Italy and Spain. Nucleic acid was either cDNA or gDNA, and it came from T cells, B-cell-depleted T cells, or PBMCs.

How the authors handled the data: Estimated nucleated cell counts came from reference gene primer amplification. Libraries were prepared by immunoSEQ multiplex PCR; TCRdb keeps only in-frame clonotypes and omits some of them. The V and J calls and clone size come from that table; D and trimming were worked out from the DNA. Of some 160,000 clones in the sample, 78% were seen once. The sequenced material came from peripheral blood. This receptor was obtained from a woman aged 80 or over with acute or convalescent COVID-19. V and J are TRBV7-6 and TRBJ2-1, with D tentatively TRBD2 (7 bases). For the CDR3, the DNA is TGTGCCAGCAGCTCCTTCGGGGGGCCACGACTATACAATGAGCAGTTCTTC. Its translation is CASSSFGGPRLYNEQFF.